The 32 T cell receptor beta chains below come from one sample, sequenced in a study of T cells after yellow fever vaccination. Each CDR3 protein is one row after TCRdb ran MiXCR on the 5' RACE reads. This sample has under 300,000 distinct CDR3 sequences, with around 6.7% found just once. Sequencing was performed on CD4+ T cells sorted from PBMCs, taken on the day of the yellow fever booster vaccination. These receptors were collected from a man aged 25-45 years who received the YFV17D yellow fever vaccine.

This clonotype has at least ten counts. The chain is built from TRBV7-2 and TRBJ1-3, with D unresolved. The CDR3 consists of 14 residues. Trimming cost V 1 base and J 0 bases, with 4 bases left between them. CDR1 is SGHTA and CDR2 is FQGNSA in the germline V gene. CDR3 sequence reads: CASSLGSSGNTIYF. The CDR3, as DNA: TGTGCCAGCAGCTTAGGTTCCTCTGGAAACACCATATATTTT.

This clonotype has a count of ten or more. V and J are TRBV11-2 and TRBJ2-1, with 7 bases that match TRBD2. Germline values: CDR1 SGHAT, CDR2 FQNNGV. V trimming: 0 bases; J trimming: 9 bases; junction bases outside the gene matches: 11. This CDR3 is 16 amino acids long. The CDR3 coding sequence is TGTGCCAGCAGCTTAGATCGCTTCCGGGGGGTCAGTGAGCAGTTCTTC. Its protein is CASSLDRFRGVSEQFF. Using reference TRBV11-2 and TRBJ2-1 for the parts outside the CDR3, the full variable domain is EAGVAQSPRYKIIEKRQSVAFWCNPISGHATLYWYQQILGQGPKLLIQFQNNGVVDDSQLPKDRFSAERLKGVDSTLKIQPAKLEDSAVYLCASSLDRFRGVSEQFFGPGTRLTVL.

This clonotype was observed a few times. J is TRBJ1-5 and V is TRBV19; D remains ambiguous. The length of the CDR3 is 11 residues. The germline V gene has CDR1 LNHDA and CDR2 SQIVND (reference sequence). V was shortened by 0 bases and J by 9 bases, with 3 bases between the two germline ends. The CDR3 sequence: CASSIDGPQHF. CDR3 DNA sequence: TGTGCCAGTAGTATAGACGGGCCCCAGCATTTT.

This clonotype was found many times. V gene TRBV15 combines with J gene TRBJ2-5; TRBD1 aligns across 9 bases. The CDR3 spans 13 residues. Trimming took 4 bases from V and 5 from J; bases not matched to a gene: 2. Germline V gene lookup returns CDR1 LNHNV and CDR2 YYDKDF (reference sequence). The CDR3 region is CATSIGQGETQYF. CDR3 in DNA: TGTGCCACCAGCATCGGACAGGGGGAGACCCAGTACTTC.

This clonotype occurred many times. The CDR3 sequence is CASSHGSSGELFF. The CDR3 bases are TGCGCCAGCTCCCATGGAAGTTCCGGGGAGCTGTTTTTT. The rearrangement links TRBV23-1 to TRBJ2-2; D unclear. TRBV23-1 is classed as an ORF, of uncertain function. The CDR3 has 13 residues. The germline V and J ends were trimmed by 8 bases and 6 bases, with 13 bases remaining between them.

This clonotype was detected many times. The V gene is TRBV10-3, the J gene TRBJ2-5, with a tentative D call TRBD1 (6 bases). CDR1 ENHRY and CDR2 SYGVKD come from the germline V gene. Trimming removed 5 bases at V and 7 bases at J, with 20 bases between. The CDR3 covers 15 residues. The CDR3 spells CAISSPGETGRTQYF. The CDR3 nucleotides are TGTGCCATCAGTTCCCCCGGGGAAACAGGGCGGACCCAGTACTTC.

The sample holds a few counts of this clonotype. V gene TRBV4-3 combines with J gene TRBJ2-1, with TRBD2 matching over 7 bases. In germline, CDR1 is LGHNA, CDR2 YSLEER. The CDR3 is 15 residues long. Trimming took 0 bases from V and 9 from J; bases not matched to a gene: 8. The CDR3 region is CASSQDGLGASEQFF. The CDR3 bases are TGCGCCAGCAGCCAAGATGGACTAGGAGCCTCTGAGCAGTTCTTC.

This clonotype was found many times. This rearrangement joins TRBV20-1 to TRBJ1-3; 8 bases agree with TRBD1. The junction had 7 bases not matched to a gene; V was cut back by 3 bases and J by 0 bases. Germline V gene data show CDR1 as DFQATT and CDR2 as SNEGSKA (reference sequence). CDR3 size: 16 residues. In DNA, the CDR3 is TGCAGTGCTAGTTTGACAGGGGACTACTCTGGAAACACCATATATTTT. Its protein product is CSASLTGDYSGNTIYF.

The V and J genes are TRBV20-1 and TRBJ2-5, with a tentative D call TRBD1 (6 bases). The CDR3 consists of 13 residues. Trimming pared 6 bases from V and 1 base from J, leaving 12 bases between. Germline values: CDR1 DFQATT, CDR2 SNEGSKA (reference sequence). This CDR3 reads CSAPEDSQETQYF. The CDR3 DNA is TGCAGTGCCCCGGAGGACAGCCAAGAGACCCAGTACTTC.

This clonotype was observed a handful of times. The chain joins TRBV3-1 to TRBJ2-6, with a tentative D call TRBD2 (6 bases). This CDR3 is 14 amino acids long. CDR1 is LGHDT and CDR2 is YNNKEL in the germline V gene (reference sequence). V was cut by 1 base and J by 9 bases, with 10 bases left in between. CDR3 protein: CASSQGTTNNVLTF. The DNA of the CDR3 is TGTGCCAGCAGCCAAGGGACTACTAACAACGTCCTGACTTTC. Drawing the rest from reference TRBV3-1 and TRBJ2-6, the complete variable domain is DTAVSQTPKYLVTQMGNDKSIKCEQNLGHDTMYWYKQDSKKFLKIMFSYNNKELIINETVPNRFSPKSPDKAHLNLHINSLELGDSAVYFCASSQGTTNNVLTFGAGSRLTVL.

This clonotype appeared many times. The chain combines TRBV20-1 with TRBJ1-1, with D unclear. CDR1 is DFQATT and CDR2 is SNEGSKA in the germline V gene (reference sequence). V lost 3 bases and J lost 1, with 12 bases in between. The CDR3 has 14 amino acids. DNA of the CDR3: TGCAGTGCTAGCTCCCGCCGGGAGAACACTGAAGCTTTCTTT. Amino acid sequence: CSASSRRENTEAFF.

This clonotype occurred a few times. The chain has TRBV21-1 and TRBJ2-1; TRBD1 reflects the table's D call only, with no check against the DNA. TRBV21-1 is a recognized pseudogene. There are 17 residues in the CDR3. The CDR3 nucleotides read TGTGCCAGCAGCAAAGGGGTTCAGGGGAAATCCTACAATGAGCAGTTCTTC. It codes for CASSKGVQGKSYNEQFF.

The chain has TRBV27 and TRBJ2-7; the D is unclear. V was pared by 5 bases and J by 4 bases, with 24 bases between. The CDR3 extends over 17 amino acids. Germline-derived CDR1 and CDR2 are MNHEY and SMNVEV (reference sequence). CDR3 loop: CASSLLSPYDGGYEQYF. The CDR3 DNA is TGTGCCAGCAGTCTACTATCACCCTACGACGGTGGATACGAGCAGTACTTC.

At least ten counts were recorded for this clonotype. V is TRBV11-2 and J is TRBJ2-1; maybe TRBD1 (5 bases). V dropped 0 bases and J dropped 7 bases, with 13 bases sitting between them. The CDR3 loop spans 15 amino acids. CDR1 SGHAT and CDR2 FQNNGV come from the germline V gene. The CDR3 protein is CASSLDRQMGNEQFF. In nucleotides, the CDR3 is TGTGCCAGCAGCTTAGATAGACAGATGGGGAATGAGCAGTTCTTC.

This clonotype was detected a few times. The rearrangement links TRBV28 to TRBJ2-3; 10 bases align to TRBD2. Unmatched junction bases numbered 4, after V lost 4 bases and J lost 6 bases. The CDR3 length is 14 residues. CDR1 is MDHEN, CDR2 SYDVKM, per germline. The CDR3 loop is CASSSSGSDDTQYF. In DNA, the CDR3 is TGTGCCAGCAGTTCTAGCGGGAGTGATGATACGCAGTATTTT. Filled out from reference TRBV28 and TRBJ2-3, the complete variable domain reads DVKVTQSSRYLVKRTGEKVFLECVQDMDHENMFWYRQDPGLGLRLIYFSYDVKMKEKGDIPEGYSVSREKKERFSLILESASTNQTSMYLCASSSSGSDDTQYFGPGTRLTVL.

The chain carries TRBV7-9 and TRBJ2-7, with no clear D. Trimming stripped 2 bases from V and 0 bases from J, with 11 bases between. CDR3 length equals 15 residues. In germline, CDR1 is SEHNR, CDR2 FQNEAQ (reference sequence). CDR3: CASSLTGKTSYEQYF. The CDR3 DNA reads TGTGCCAGCAGCTTAACCGGCAAAACCTCCTACGAGCAGTACTTC.

This clonotype was found a few times. The CDR3 DNA is TGTGCCAGCAGCCCTAGCGGACAGGGACGCACAGATACGCAGTATTTT. As protein: CASSPSGQGRTDTQYF. This sequence joins TRBV6-1 and TRBJ2-3; a possible D gene is TRBD1 (8 bases). Germline lookup yields CDR1 MNHNS and CDR2 SASEGT. The V end was cut by 6 bases, the J end by 1 base, with 17 bases between. CDR3 length: 16 amino acids.

This clonotype was seen repeatedly, ten times or more. The J gene is TRBJ2-3, the V gene TRBV5-1, with 13 nucleotides matching TRBD2. V shed 3 bases, J shed 2 bases, and the junction held 6 bases outside the gene matches. The CDR3 spans 17 residues. Germline CDR1 SGHRS, CDR2 YFSETQ. The CDR3 coding sequence is TGCGCCAGCAGCTCGTGGACTAGCGGGGGCCTCACAGATACGCAGTATTTT. It translates to CASSSWTSGGLTDTQYF.

This clonotype has ten or more counts. The rearrangement uses TRBV7-3 and TRBJ2-3; 14 bases map to TRBD2. The V gene end was trimmed by 8 bases and the J gene end by 3 bases; junction bases not matched to a gene: 7. The germline gives CDR1 SGHTA, CDR2 FQGTGA. The CDR3 sequence is 16 residues long. The CDR3 DNA reads as TGTGCCAGCTCGAAAGGGACTAGCGGGAGTACAGATACGCAGTATTTT. Protein product: CASSKGTSGSTDTQYF.

This clonotype was seen repeatedly, ten times or more. The chain has TRBV28 and TRBJ2-1; 11 bases map to TRBD2. This CDR3 is 15 amino acids long. Trimming removed 6 bases from V and 4 bases from J; junction bases left unmatched: 5. CDR1 and CDR2 from the germline V gene are MDHEN and SYDVKM. CDR3 coding DNA: TGTGCCAGCAGGATTGGGACTAGCGGTTACAATGAGCAGTTCTTC. Protein: CASRIGTSGYNEQFF.

The CDR3 nucleotides read TGTGCCAGCAGCTTATACGCTAGCGGGAGCCTCAATGAGCAGTTCTTC. Translating it yields CASSLYASGSLNEQFF. This chain uses TRBV7-2 with TRBJ2-1; TRBD2 agrees at 10 bases. The junction had 7 bases not matched to a gene; V was cut back by 2 bases and J by 6 bases. The CDR3 has 16 amino acids. Germline CDR1 is SGHTA and CDR2 is FQGNSA.

There are a few counts of this clonotype. It may be a read error: a sequence one base away is much more abundant. The rearrangement joins TRBV10-1 to TRBJ2-1; D is undetermined. The CDR3 length is 12 residues. Trimming cost V 3 bases and J 9 bases, with 9 bases left between them. CDR1 WNHNN and CDR2 SYGVQD come from the germline V gene (reference sequence). In DNA form, the CDR3 reads TGCGCCAGCAGTGAACGAATCAGTGAGCAGTTCTTC. Translated, it gives CASSERISEQFF.

The DNA of the CDR3 is TGTGCCAGCAGTGAGTTTGGCGGGGCTGCAGCTACGCAGTATTTT. This encodes CASSEFGGAAATQYF. V gene TRBV6-4 combines with J gene TRBJ2-3; weak D call: TRBD2 (6 bases). Looked up from germline, CDR1 is MRHNA and CDR2 is SNTAGT. With 3 bases removed from V and 8 bases from J, the gap between germline ends came to 18 bases. This CDR3 spans 15 amino acids.

The rearrangement links TRBV12-3 or TRBV12-4 to TRBJ2-7, with 9 bases aligning to TRBD2. This CDR3 spans 16 amino acids. With 5 bases clipped from V and 2 bases from J, the junction kept 10 bases outside the gene matches. CDR3 sequence reads: CASSPYSGRGTYEQYF. The DNA for the CDR3 is TGTGCCAGCAGTCCTTATAGCGGGAGAGGAACCTACGAGCAGTACTTC.

This clonotype was detected a few times. The chain joins TRBV7-9 to TRBJ2-1; TRBD2 matches 7 bases. From germline, CDR1 is SEHNR and CDR2 FQNEAQ (reference sequence). CDR3 size: 15 residues. With 2 bases clipped from V and 4 bases from J, the junction kept 5 bases outside the gene matches. CDR3 in amino acids: CASSLMAGAYNEQFF. CDR3 sequence (DNA): TGTGCCAGCAGCTTAATGGCGGGAGCGTACAATGAGCAGTTCTTC.

This clonotype appeared many times. The J gene is TRBJ1-3, the V gene TRBV6-5; 10 bases map to TRBD1. Germline CDR1 MNHEY, CDR2 SVGAGI. V shed 2 bases, J shed 4 bases, and the junction held 8 bases outside the gene matches. The CDR3 length is 17 residues. CDR3 loop: CASSYNTGTGVGNTIYF. In DNA form, the CDR3 reads TGTGCCAGCAGTTACAACACCGGGACAGGGGTCGGAAACACCATATATTTT.

In this sample, this clonotype turned up a few times. The J gene is TRBJ1-1, the V gene TRBV10-3; 8 bases are a match to TRBD1. Germline lookup yields CDR1 ENHRY and CDR2 SYGVKD. The CDR3 is made up of 15 amino acids. The junction had 7 bases not matched to a gene; V was cut back by 3 bases and J by 4 bases. The CDR3 reads CAISDRTGSGTEAFF. In DNA form, the CDR3 reads TGTGCCATCAGTGATAGGACAGGGTCCGGCACTGAAGCTTTCTTT.

This clonotype was recorded many times. This chain uses TRBV7-2 with TRBJ2-3, with 15 positions matching TRBD2. The CDR3 is made up of 17 amino acids. Looked up from germline, CDR1 is SGHTA and CDR2 is FQGNSA. The V segment lost 5 bases and the J segment 3 bases; nucleotides outside the gene matches: 6. The DNA of the CDR3 is TGTGCCAGCAGCCTGGGACTAGCGGGAGGAGGGACAGATACGCAGTATTTT. Encoded protein: CASSLGLAGGGTDTQYF. Full variable domain (missing parts from reference TRBV7-2 and TRBJ2-3): GAGVSQSPSNKVTEKGKDVELRCDPISGHTALYWYRQSLGQGLEFLIYFQGNSAPDKSGLPSDRFSAERTGGSVSTLTIQRTQQEDSAVYLCASSLGLAGGGTDTQYFGPGTRLTVL.

This clonotype was counted between two and nine times. This chain joins TRBV12-3 or TRBV12-4 and TRBJ2-1, with D maybe TRBD1 (7 bases). Trimming stripped 6 bases from V and 5 bases from J, with 14 bases between. This CDR3 spans 14 amino acids. CDR3 sequence reads: CASSAGQLNNEQFF. The CDR3 nucleotides read TGTGCCAGCAGCGCGGGACAGTTGAACAATGAGCAGTTCTTC.

The chain couples TRBV7-2 to TRBJ2-3; 8 bases line up with TRBD2. Germline V lookup: CDR1 SGHTA, CDR2 FQGNSA. Losses at the gene ends were 5 bases for V and 3 bases for J; bases not matched to a gene: 13. The CDR3 totals 17 residues. The CDR3 loop reads CASSIRYRVAGTDTQYF. The CDR3 region has the DNA TGTGCCAGCAGCATCCGTTATCGCGTAGCGGGGACAGATACGCAGTATTTT. The variable domain in full, completed from reference TRBV7-2 and TRBJ2-3, reads GAGVSQSPSNKVTEKGKDVELRCDPISGHTALYWYRQSLGQGLEFLIYFQGNSAPDKSGLPSDRFSAERTGGSVSTLTIQRTQQEDSAVYLCASSIRYRVAGTDTQYFGPGTRLTVL.

The chain combines TRBV20-1 with TRBJ2-3; D is ambiguous. Trimming cost V 8 bases and J 2 bases, with 20 bases left between them. The germline gives CDR1 DFQATT, CDR2 SNEGSKA (reference sequence). This CDR3 comprises 15 residues. CDR3 DNA: TGCAGTACAAACCTCCCGACTGCCCTCACAGATACGCAGTATTTT. This gives the protein CSTNLPTALTDTQYF.

This clonotype was found a few times. V and J are TRBV5-1 and TRBJ2-7; 7 nucleotides align to TRBD2. CDR1 and CDR2 from the germline V gene are SGHRS and YFSETQ. This CDR3 comprises 13 residues. J gave up 6 bases and V 0 bases, and 3 bases lay outside the gene matches. CDR3 sequence reads: CASSLDPGGEQYF. DNA for the CDR3: TGCGCCAGCAGCTTGGACCCGGGAGGCGAGCAGTACTTC.